This entry lists 2 T cell receptor beta chains sequenced from one sample in a study of cytomegalovirus exposure and HLA in healthy donors. The PCR made use of 60 Vbeta and 13 Jbeta primers. The table came from immunoSEQ multiplex PCR; TCRdb's copy has only in-frame clones and leaves some out. The sample yields about 190,000 clones, 75% to 90% seen once. Material: PBMCs. These receptors were collected from a man aged 35-49 years in good health and CMV-seropositive.

This clone has more than one count but fewer than ten. The V gene is TRBV7-8, the J gene TRBJ1-5, with 8 bases aligning to TRBD1. CDR3 length: 15 amino acids. From germline, CDR1 is SGHVS and CDR2 FQNEAQ. V shed 5 bases, J shed 0 bases, and the junction held 3 bases outside the gene matches. In DNA, the CDR3 is TGTGCCAGCAGCCTACAGGGGGTTAGCAATCAGCCCCAGCATTTT. It yields the protein CASSLQGVSNQPQHF.

The gene calls are TRBV2 and TRBJ2-7; TRBD1 agrees at 9 bases. Germline V gene lookup returns CDR1 SNHLY and CDR2 FYNNEI. V was pared by 0 bases and J by 2 bases, with 2 bases of the junction left unmatched. The CDR3 covers 15 residues. The CDR3 bases are TGTGCCAGCAGTGAAGCCGGGACAGGGACCTACGAGCAGTACTTC. It codes for CASSEAGTGTYEQYF.